Listed below are T cell receptor beta chains from one sample, sequenced in a study of a mutant IDH1 vaccine in newly diagnosed glioma. Assay used: immunoSEQ multiplex PCR; TCRdb lists only in-frame clones, some missing. The sample contains tens of thousands of clones, approximately 86% of which appear only once. The material was PBMCs, obtained from a glioma patient treated with radiotherapy, temozolomide or both. The receptors here all came from a woman in her forties with glioma. Both conserved end residues are part of each CDR3. The D gene is left open where the match is weak. Only part of the rows carry a size: once, few, many, or a class if the clone is expanded.

D: -
J: TRBJ2-1
V: TRBV2
size: -
DNA: TGTGCCAGCAGTGTTTCGGGACTTAACTACAATGAGCAGTTCTTC
CDR3: CASSVSGLNYNEQFF

D: -
J: TRBJ1-1
V: TRBV30
size: few
DNA: TGTGCCTGGAGGGGGGATGACACTGAAGCTTTCTTT
CDR3: CAWRGDDTEAFF

D: -
J: TRBJ2-4
V: TRBV6-1
size: -
DNA: TGTGCCAGCAGTGAAGAAAAGGACACCCTAAACATTCAGTACTTC
CDR3: CASSEEKDTLNIQYF

D: -
J: TRBJ1-3
V: TRBV19
size: -
DNA: TGTGCCAGTATCGGGAGACAGCCTGGAAACACCATATATTTT
CDR3: CASIGRQPGNTIYF

D: TRBD1
J: TRBJ1-3
V: TRBV15
size: -
DNA: TGTGCCACCAGCAGAGATGCAAGGGCAGGGGGTTTACGAAACACCATATATTTT
CDR3: CATSRDARAGGLRNTIYF

D: -
J: TRBJ2-7
V: TRBV11-2
size: -
DNA: TGTGCCAGCAGCTTCGGGAATCTCTACGAGCAGTACTTC
CDR3: CASSFGNLYEQYF

D: -
J: TRBJ1-5
V: TRBV6-1
size: -
DNA: TGTGCCAGCAGTGAAGCAACAGATGAGTATCAGCCCCAGCATTTT
CDR3: CASSEATDEYQPQHF

D: TRBD1
J: TRBJ2-7
V: TRBV4-3
size: -
DNA: TGCGCCAGCAGCCAAGCAAAACAGGGGGCTCCCTACGAGCAGTACTTC
CDR3: CASSQAKQGAPYEQYF

D: -
J: TRBJ1-6
V: TRBV7-2
size: -
DNA: TGTGCCAGCAGTTCCAGGGGAGCCAATTCACCCCTCCACTTT
CDR3: CASSSRGANSPLHF

D: TRBD2
J: TRBJ2-5
V: TRBV5-1
size: once
DNA: TGCGCCAGCAGCTTCAGCCCGACTAGCGGGGATAAAGAGACCCAGTACTTC
CDR3: CASSFSPTSGDKETQYF

D: -
J: TRBJ2-7
V: TRBV13
size: -
DNA: TGTGCCAGCAGGTTAGCGGAATACTACGAGCAGTACTTC
CDR3: CASRLAEYYEQYF

D: TRBD2
J: TRBJ2-3
V: TRBV5-1
size: -
DNA: TGCGCCAGCAGCTTGGAGGTGACTAGCGGGAGGACAGATACGCAGTATTTT
CDR3: CASSLEVTSGRTDTQYF

D: TRBD2
J: TRBJ2-1
V: TRBV15
size: -
DNA: TGTGCCACCAGCCTTCTAGCGGGGGACTACAATGAGCAGTTCTTC
CDR3: CATSLLAGDYNEQFF

D: TRBD2
J: TRBJ2-1
V: TRBV7-8
size: -
DNA: TGTGCCAGCTTCCGTACTAGCGGCAACAATGAGCAGTTCTTC
CDR3: CASFRTSGNNEQFF

D: -
J: TRBJ1-1
V: TRBV7-2
size: -
DNA: TGTGCCAGCAGCTTAGCGTTGGGGCCTGAAGCTTTCTTT
CDR3: CASSLALGPEAFF

D: TRBD2
J: TRBJ2-5
V: TRBV25-1
size: -
DNA: TGTGCCAACCGACCGGGACTACCGTACCAAGAGACCCAGTACTTC
CDR3: CANRPGLPYQETQYF

D: -
J: TRBJ2-1
V: TRBV6-5
size: -
DNA: TGTGCCAGCAGACCGCGGGAACTCTCCTACAATGAGCAGTTCTTC
CDR3: CASRPRELSYNEQFF

D: TRBD1
J: TRBJ1-1
V: TRBV19
size: -
DNA: TGTGCCAGTAGTTGGGACAGCCACACTGAAGCTTTCTTT
CDR3: CASSWDSHTEAFF

D: TRBD1
J: TRBJ1-4
V: TRBV29-1
size: -
DNA: TGCAGCGTTCTGGGACAGGTCGGGTCGGGTGAAAAACTGTTTTTT
CDR3: CSVLGQVGSGEKLFF

D: -
J: TRBJ2-5
V: TRBV5-1
size: -
DNA: TGCGCCAGCAGGGGGGAGACCCAGTACTTC
CDR3: CASRGETQYF

D: -
J: TRBJ2-3
V: TRBV5-1
size: -
DNA: TGCGCCAGCAGCTTAAGCACAGATACGCAGTATTTT
CDR3: CASSLSTDTQYF

D: TRBD2
J: TRBJ2-1
V: TRBV5-1
size: -
DNA: TGCGCCAGCAGCTCGGGACTAGCGGGGGGGAAGTTCTTC
CDR3: CASSSGLAGGKFF

D: -
J: TRBJ1-1
V: TRBV14
size: -
DNA: TGTGCCAGCAGCCAAGGGGCAGGCGATAAAGCTTTCTTT
CDR3: CASSQGAGDKAFF

D: -
J: TRBJ2-7
V: TRBV19
size: -
DNA: TGTGCCAGTAGTGCTGGCGGGGGCGGGAGCGGCTACGAGCAGTACTTC
CDR3: CASSAGGGGSGYEQYF

D: -
J: TRBJ1-5
V: TRBV2
size: -
DNA: TGTGCCAGCAGACTAGCGATTAGCAATCAGCCCCAGCATTTT
CDR3: CASRLAISNQPQHF

D: -
J: TRBJ1-2
V: TRBV10-3
size: -
DNA: TGTGCCATCAGTGAGCGGACGGTGTATGGCTACACCTTC
CDR3: CAISERTVYGYTF

D: TRBD2
J: TRBJ2-1
V: TRBV7-3
size: -
DNA: TGTGCCAGCAGCCGAGGGACTAGCGGGTTGACTGAGCAGTTCTTC
CDR3: CASSRGTSGLTEQFF

D: TRBD1
J: TRBJ2-7
V: TRBV27
size: -
DNA: TGTGCCAGCAGTCCTTCACAGGGGGCCACCTACGAGCAGTACTTC
CDR3: CASSPSQGATYEQYF

D: -
J: TRBJ2-5
V: TRBV2
size: -
DNA: TGTGCCAGCAAGGAGAGTCTGATTCAAGAGACCCAGTACTTC
CDR3: CASKESLIQETQYF

D: -
J: TRBJ2-2
V: TRBV29-1
size: -
DNA: TGCAGCGTCCCCCGGGACTTGAACACCGGGGAGCTGTTTTTT
CDR3: CSVPRDLNTGELFF

D: TRBD1
J: TRBJ2-1
V: TRBV28
size: few
DNA: TGTGCCAGCAGTGCAACAAACCCGCGACAGGGCGGCTACAATGAGCAGTTCTTC
CDR3: CASSATNPRQGGYNEQFF

D: -
J: TRBJ2-7
V: TRBV10-3
size: -
DNA: TGTGCCATCAGCGGAGGTTCCTACGAGCAGTACTTC
CDR3: CAISGGSYEQYF

D: TRBD1
J: TRBJ1-1
V: TRBV19
size: -
DNA: TGTGCCAGTAGTATAAGCCCAGGACAGGGGATTGAAGCTTTCTTT
CDR3: CASSISPGQGIEAFF

D: -
J: TRBJ2-1
V: TRBV15
size: -
DNA: TGTGCCACCAGCACGAGCGGAGACTCCTACAATGAGCAGTTCTTC
CDR3: CATSTSGDSYNEQFF

D: -
J: TRBJ1-1
V: TRBV5-1
size: -
DNA: TGCGCCAGCAGCTCCCTCTTACGGGGGCGAGACACTGAAGCTTTCTTT
CDR3: CASSSLLRGRDTEAFF

D: -
J: TRBJ2-7
V: TRBV6-5
size: -
DNA: TGTGCCAGCAGAGTGGGGGGTGGGAGCTCCTACGAGCAGTACTTC
CDR3: CASRVGGGSSYEQYF

D: TRBD2
J: TRBJ2-7
V: TRBV27
size: few
DNA: TGTGCCAGCAGTTCCCCCGGGGGGGAGCGCTCCTACGAGCAGTACTTC
CDR3: CASSSPGGERSYEQYF

D: -
J: TRBJ1-5
V: TRBV7-8
size: -
DNA: TGTGCCAGCAGCTTGAGCAGGGCCCCGGGGCAGCCCCAGCATTTT
CDR3: CASSLSRAPGQPQHF

D: TRBD1
J: TRBJ2-7
V: TRBV6-5
size: -
DNA: TGTGCCAGCAGTTGGGGGATAGCGACAGGGTCCTTGTACTTC
CDR3: CASSWGIATGSLYF

D: TRBD1
J: TRBJ2-2
V: TRBV6-5
size: -
DNA: TGTGCCAGCAGTTACCAAGGGGGCGCGGGGGAGCTGTTTTTT
CDR3: CASSYQGGAGELFF

D: -
J: TRBJ2-1
V: TRBV18
size: -
DNA: TGTGCCAGCTCGGCCACTCGAAGCTCCTACAATGAGCAGTTCTTC
CDR3: CASSATRSSYNEQFF

D: -
J: TRBJ2-7
V: TRBV19
size: few
DNA: TGTGCCAGTAACCAGGGGTGGTACGAGCAGTACTTC
CDR3: CASNQGWYEQYF

D: TRBD2
J: TRBJ2-3
V: TRBV2
size: once
DNA: TGTGCCAGTGGGACTACTTTCACAGATACGCAGTATTTT
CDR3: CASGTTFTDTQYF

D: -
J: TRBJ2-3
V: TRBV20-1
size: -
DNA: TGCAGAGCCGGGTCCACAGATACGCAGTATTTT
CDR3: CRAGSTDTQYF